The clone carrying this TCR beta chain was found once. Combining a sample-barcoded 5' primer with a J-beta primer mix, a second PCR ran for 7 to 11 cycles. Using its own MiXCR run on the 5' RACE reads, TCRdb lists one record per CDR3 protein. The sample holds roughly 1,300,000 distinct CDR3 sequences, roughly 60% seen once. This sample is drawn from a study of blood T cells in healthy people across ages. Germline V gene sequence: CDR1 WSHSY, CDR2 SAAADI. Trimming removed 7 bases from V and 4 bases from J, with 17 bases in between. CDR3 length: 14 amino acids. V gene TRBV10-2 combines with J gene TRBJ2-7, with D maybe TRBD1 (6 bases). Sequencing was performed on blood. The source is a man between 18 and 35 years old in good health. CDR3 region: CASIGQGPKYEQYF. The CDR3 DNA reads as TGCGCCAGCATTGGGCAGGGGCCGAAATACGAGCAGTACTTC.